Presented here are 22 T cell receptor beta chains from one specimen sequenced in a study of blood T cell repertoires in COVID-19. Assay used: immunoSEQ multiplex PCR; TCRdb lists only in-frame clones, some missing. The repertoire holds approximately 670,000 clones, just under 90% seen once, with over 0.2% in the top ten. The material sequenced was peripheral blood. The receptors were sampled from a young woman with acute or convalescent COVID-19.

This clone has more than one count but fewer than ten. The CDR3 spells CASSPNRQRHEAFF. The CDR3 DNA is TGTGCCAGCTCTCCCAATAGACAGAGACATGAAGCTTTCTTT. The chain links TRBV2 to TRBJ1-1; D possibly corresponds to TRBD1 (5 bases). The V gene lost 8 bases and the J gene lost 7 bases, with 20 bases spanning the gap. The V gene's germline CDR1 is SNHLY and CDR2 FYNNEI. This CDR3 spans 14 amino acids.

In its sample, this clone was seen once. The V and J genes are TRBV4-2 and TRBJ1-5; 9 bases map to TRBD1. CDR3 length: 16 residues. Trimming cost V 3 bases and J 6 bases; bases outside gene matches: 9. The germline V gene encodes CDR1 LGHNA and CDR2 YNFKEQ. In DNA form, the CDR3 reads TGTGCCAGCAGCCATGATGGGGACAGGGTCAGTCAGCCCCAGCATTTT. Protein product: CASSHDGDRVSQPQHF.

This clone was seen just once. V usage is TRBV5-1 and J usage is TRBJ2-3; 8 bases agree with TRBD2. The CDR3 has 18 amino acids. The V gene end was trimmed by 4 bases and the J gene end by 2 bases; junction bases not matched to a gene: 15. The V gene's germline CDR1 is SGHRS and CDR2 YFSETQ. The CDR3: CASSPTIGVAGTTDTQYF. The CDR3 region has the DNA TGCGCCAGCAGCCCTACCATAGGCGTAGCGGGGACCACAGATACGCAGTATTTT.

This chain connects TRBV9 to TRBJ1-3, with TRBD1 matching 8 bases. From germline, CDR1 is SGDLS and CDR2 YYNGEE. The trim removed 6 bases at V and 0 bases at J, leaving 5 bases unmatched. CDR3 length: 15 amino acids. The CDR3 coding sequence is TGTGCCAGCAACAGGGGGGTAGGCTCTGGAAACACCATATATTTT. Translation: CASNRGVGSGNTIYF.

Only a few counts were recorded for this clone. The chain is built from TRBV9 and TRBJ1-2; D perhaps matches TRBD1 (5 bases). The CDR3 is 13 residues long. Germline loops: CDR1 SGDLS, CDR2 YYNGEE. V lost 4 bases and J lost 9, with 16 bases in between. Here the CDR3 DNA reads TGTGCCAGCAGCCTACAGGCACAAGGAAGCTACACCTTC. Translation gives CASSLQAQGSYTF.

The rearrangement links TRBV4-1 to TRBJ1-5, with D unclear. CDR3 length equals 14 residues. Germline values: CDR1 MGHRA, CDR2 YSYEKL. Trimming left V 0 bases short and J 1 base short, with 4 bases between. The CDR3 DNA sequence: TGCGCCAGCAGCCAAGATATAAGCAATCAGCCCCAGCATTTT. This sequence encodes CASSQDISNQPQHF.

The chain joins TRBV7-6 to TRBJ1-1; the D gene is possibly TRBD1 (5 bases). Germline CDR1 SGHVS, CDR2 FNYEAQ. The CDR3 is 16 amino acids. V was cut by 2 bases and J by 3 bases, with 16 bases left in between. In nucleotides, the CDR3 is TGTGCCAGCAGCTTAAGTACAGGCAACGGGTACACTGAAGCTTTCTTT. As protein: CASSLSTGNGYTEAFF.

The chain couples TRBV7-9 to TRBJ2-2; perhaps TRBD1 as D (6 bases). The V gene lost 6 bases and the J gene lost 7 bases, with 12 bases spanning the gap. This CDR3 is built from 13 residues. Germline CDR1 SEHNR, CDR2 FQNEAQ (reference sequence). The CDR3 sequence: CASRHRTDGELFF. In DNA, the CDR3 is TGTGCCAGCAGGCATCGGACAGACGGGGAGCTGTTTTTT.

The chain uses TRBV25-1 and TRBJ1-2; TRBD1 aligns across 8 bases. The trim removed 8 bases at V and 6 bases at J, leaving 11 bases unmatched. The CDR3 loop spans 14 amino acids. Per the germline V gene, CDR1 is MGHDK and CDR2 is SYGVNS. This chain's CDR3 is CASRAAGQDNGYTF. Written as DNA, the CDR3 is TGTGCCAGCCGAGCCGCGGGACAGGATAATGGCTACACCTTC.

The J gene is TRBJ2-1, the V gene TRBV15, with D possibly TRBD2 on 6 matching bases. There are 15 residues in the CDR3. Germline lookup yields CDR1 LNHNV and CDR2 YYDKDF (reference sequence). V lost 0 bases and J 7 bases, leaving 13 bases between the germline ends. The CDR3 spells CATSRDWGVRNEQFF. CDR3 coding DNA: TGTGCCACCAGCAGAGATTGGGGGGTAAGGAATGAGCAGTTCTTC.

The rearrangement links TRBV5-1 to TRBJ1-6; D not certain. Germline CDR1 reads SGHRS; CDR2 reads YFSETQ. Trimming took 4 bases from V and 7 from J, leaving 21 bases between them. The CDR3 is 17 amino acids. The CDR3 nucleotides read TGCGCCAGCAGCATAGCCCCCGGGCCTTCGGGAAATTCACCCCTCCACTTT. This sequence encodes CASSIAPGPSGNSPLHF. Full variable domain (missing parts from reference TRBV5-1 and TRBJ1-6): KAGVTQTPRYLIKTRGQQVTLSCSPISGHRSVSWYQQTPGQGLQFLFEYFSETQRNKGNFPGRFSGRQFSNSRSEMNVSTLELGDSALYLCASSIAPGPSGNSPLHFGNGTRLTVT.

This clone showed up just once. V is TRBV7-3 and J is TRBJ2-2; 9 positions agree with TRBD1. Germline lookup yields CDR1 SGHTA and CDR2 FQGTGA. Unmatched junction bases numbered 8, after V lost 6 bases and J lost 6 bases. The CDR3 totals 15 residues. DNA for the CDR3: TGTGCCAGCAGACGAGGAGACAGGGGGTCCGGGGAGCTGTTTTTT. Amino acids: CASRRGDRGSGELFF.

The chain combines TRBV11-3 with TRBJ2-1, with D possibly being TRBD2 (5 bases). The CDR3 totals 13 residues. Trimming removed 2 bases at V and 6 bases at J, with 8 bases between. The germline V gene encodes CDR1 SGHNT and CDR2 YENEEA. The CDR3 DNA is TGTGCCAGCAGCTTATTCCGGGGCAATGAGCAGTTCTTC. As protein: CASSLFRGNEQFF.

V and J are TRBV6-5 and TRBJ2-1; TRBD2 aligns across 9 bases. CDR3 size: 15 residues. Trimming took 5 bases from V and 7 from J; bases not matched to a gene: 9. The germline V gene has CDR1 MNHEY and CDR2 SVGAGI. The CDR3 loop reads CASSRIAGAGNEQFF. CDR3 sequence (DNA): TGTGCCAGCAGTCGAATAGCGGGGGCCGGGAATGAGCAGTTCTTC.

The V and J genes are TRBV13 and TRBJ1-1; D is possibly TRBD1 (6 bases). The germline V gene has CDR1 PRHDT and CDR2 FYEKMQ (reference sequence). V lost 3 bases, J lost 3 bases, and 11 bases lay in between. This CDR3 region has 14 residues. CDR3 sequence: CASSFRQDHTEAFF. CDR3 nucleotide sequence: TGTGCCAGCAGCTTCCGACAGGACCACACTGAAGCTTTCTTT.

The J gene is TRBJ1-2, the V gene TRBV28; D gene uncertain. This CDR3 is 16 amino acids long. Germline V gene data show CDR1 as MDHEN and CDR2 as SYDVKM. The germline V and J ends were trimmed by 4 bases and 0 bases, with 15 bases remaining between them. CDR3 nucleotides: TGTGCCAGCAGTTCCGCCTTGAACCGGGCTAACTATGGCTACACCTTC. Translating it yields CASSSALNRANYGYTF.

This clone has a single count. V and J are TRBV7-2 and TRBJ1-4; D is unresolved. CDR1 is SGHTA, CDR2 FQGNSA, per germline. V gave up 5 bases and J gave up 7 bases, with 14 bases separating them. This CDR3 is built from 14 residues. In nucleotides, the CDR3 is TGTGCCAGCAGCAAGACGGGGAGTGGTGAAAAACTGTTTTTT. Protein sequence: CASSKTGSGEKLFF. The whole variable domain, filled in from reference TRBV7-2 and TRBJ1-4, reads GAGVSQSPSNKVTEKGKDVELRCDPISGHTALYWYRQSLGQGLEFLIYFQGNSAPDKSGLPSDRFSAERTGGSVSTLTIQRTQQEDSAVYLCASSKTGSGEKLFFGSGTQLSVL.

This sequence joins TRBV29-1 and TRBJ1-1; 7 positions agree with TRBD1. The V gene's germline CDR1 is SQVTM and CDR2 ANQGSEA. The ends lost 4 bases at V and 1 base at J; junction bases unmatched: 3. The CDR3 spans 13 residues. The CDR3 region has the DNA TGCAGCGTTGGGGGGGACAGGAACACTGAAGCTTTCTTT. It codes for CSVGGDRNTEAFF. The variable domain in full, completed from reference TRBV29-1 and TRBJ1-1, reads SAVISQKPSRDICQRGTSLTIQCQVDSQVTMMFWYRQQPGQSLTLIATANQGSEATYESGFVIDKFPISRPNLTFSTLTVSNMSPEDSSIYLCSVGGDRNTEAFFGQGTRLTVV.

This chain joins TRBV5-1 and TRBJ1-2; possible D gene TRBD1, 6 bases. Deletions cut 7 bases from V and 4 bases from J, with 20 bases between. Germline CDR1 is SGHRS and CDR2 is YFSETQ. The CDR3 contains 15 residues. The CDR3 loop is CASRQDMGFGYGYTF. As DNA, the CDR3 is TGCGCCAGCCGACAGGATATGGGATTTGGCTATGGCTACACCTTC.

The rearrangement links TRBV19 to TRBJ1-4; D gene unclear. V was shortened by 6 bases and J by 0 bases, with 8 bases between the two germline ends. This CDR3 has 14 amino acids. CDR1 is LNHDA and CDR2 is SQIVND in the germline V gene (reference sequence). CDR3 region: CASRSLPTNEKLFF. CDR3 nucleotide sequence: TGTGCCAGTAGGTCCCTTCCAACTAATGAAAAACTGTTTTTT.

V and J are TRBV7-9 and TRBJ1-2; D unclear. Germline lookup yields CDR1 SEHNR and CDR2 FQNEAQ (reference sequence). The CDR3 length is 15 residues. Trimming took off 8 bases at V and 5 bases at J, with 21 bases between the two ends. For the CDR3, the DNA is TGTGCCAGCCGCTCCAAGACACCTTACCTTTATGGCTACACCTTC. Translation gives CASRSKTPYLYGYTF.

A note on this clone: In the same sample, other DNA sequences code for this CDR3. J is TRBJ1-1 and V is TRBV6-5; 7 nucleotides match TRBD1. CDR3 size: 13 residues. Per the germline V gene, CDR1 is MNHEY and CDR2 is SVGAGI. Trimming took 6 bases from V and 4 from J; bases not matched to a gene: 5. The CDR3 region is CASRDRGPTEAFF. The CDR3, as DNA: TGTGCCAGCAGGGATAGGGGGCCCACTGAAGCTTTCTTT.